This T cell receptor (beta chain) derives from a study of T cells in Graves' hyperthyroidism and ophthalmopathy. Many counts were recorded for this clonotype. The CDR3 has 14 amino acids. Germline CDR1 SGDLS, CDR2 YYNGEE. V lost 2 bases and J lost 1, with 8 bases in between. RNA transcripts gave rise to amplified TCR beta CDR3 regions. HTBI primers were employed in a first-round RT-PCR of the TCR CDR3. TCRdb fed the multiplex PCR reads into MiXCR, producing one record per CDR3 protein. The sample contains approximately 610,000 distinct CDR3 sequences, about 14% of which appear only once. The sequenced sample was blood. This receptor was identified in a woman in her thirties or forties with Graves' ophthalmopathy. The rearrangement links TRBV9 to TRBJ2-3; the D gene is possibly TRBD2 (6 bases). CDR3 nucleotides: TGTGCCAGCAGCGTGGCTAGCGGCACAGATACGCAGTATTTT. As protein: CASSVASGTDTQYF.